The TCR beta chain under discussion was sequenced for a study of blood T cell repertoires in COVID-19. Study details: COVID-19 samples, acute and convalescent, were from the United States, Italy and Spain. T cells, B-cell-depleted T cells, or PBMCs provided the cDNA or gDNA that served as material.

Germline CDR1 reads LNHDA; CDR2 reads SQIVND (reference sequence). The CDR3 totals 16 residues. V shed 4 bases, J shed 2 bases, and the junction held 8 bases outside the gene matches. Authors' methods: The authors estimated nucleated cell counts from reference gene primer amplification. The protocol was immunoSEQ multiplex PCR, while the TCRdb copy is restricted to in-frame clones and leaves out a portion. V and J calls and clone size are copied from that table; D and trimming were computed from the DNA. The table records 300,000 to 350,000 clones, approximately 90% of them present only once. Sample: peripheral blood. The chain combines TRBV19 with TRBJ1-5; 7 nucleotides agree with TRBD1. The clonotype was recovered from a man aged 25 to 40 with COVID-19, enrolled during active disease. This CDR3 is CASSRDPTGRNQPQHF. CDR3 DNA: TGTGCCAGTAGTAGGGACCCGACAGGGCGCAATCAGCCCCAGCATTTT.